This T cell receptor (beta chain) originates from a study of T cells in Graves' hyperthyroidism and ophthalmopathy. TCR beta CDR3 sequences were amplified from RNA transcripts. TCR CDR3 underwent first-round RT-PCR with the HTBI primer set. Via MiXCR, TCRdb re-called the multiplex PCR reads, giving one row per CDR3 protein. The sample yields hundreds of thousands of distinct CDR3 sequences, around 14% seen once. This clonotype was picked up many times. The CDR3 contains 14 residues. CDR1 SGHAT and CDR2 FQNNGV come from the germline V gene. Trimming took 1 base from V and 5 from J, leaving 9 bases between them.

The receptor comes from a woman aged 18 to 35 with Graves' hyperthyroidism. The V gene is TRBV11-2, the J gene TRBJ2-1, with D perhaps matching TRBD2 (5 bases). The specimen was blood. DNA of the CDR3: TGTGCCAGCAGCTTAGGTTGGCGGGACAATGAGCAGTTCTTC. The encoded protein is CASSLGWRDNEQFF.